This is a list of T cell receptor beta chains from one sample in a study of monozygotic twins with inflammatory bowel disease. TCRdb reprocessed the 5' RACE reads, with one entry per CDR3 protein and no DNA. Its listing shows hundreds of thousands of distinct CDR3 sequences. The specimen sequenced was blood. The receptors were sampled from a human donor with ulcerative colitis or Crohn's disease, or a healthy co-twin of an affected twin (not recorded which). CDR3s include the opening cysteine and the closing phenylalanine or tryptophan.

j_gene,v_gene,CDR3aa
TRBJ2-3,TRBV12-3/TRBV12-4,CASSPRERPIGTDTQYF
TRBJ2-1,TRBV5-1,CASSFNNEQFF
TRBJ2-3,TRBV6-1,CASRPPGTPGATQYF
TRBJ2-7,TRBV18,CASSPERELYEQYF
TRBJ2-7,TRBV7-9,CASSLATGGLYEQYF
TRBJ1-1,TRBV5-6,CASSTKGIRGTEAFF
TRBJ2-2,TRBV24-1,CATSDGTGPNTGELFF
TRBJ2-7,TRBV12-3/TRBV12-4,CASSSPLLAYEQYF
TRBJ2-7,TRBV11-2,CASSLETTLSYEQYF
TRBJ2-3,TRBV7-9,CASSLVTSGRTDTQYF
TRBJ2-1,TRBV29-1,CSVEGPAVSSYNEQFF
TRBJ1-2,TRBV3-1,CASSQDRGGSLNYGYTF
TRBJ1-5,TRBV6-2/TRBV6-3,CASQDRVNQPQHF
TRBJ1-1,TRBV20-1,CSAPRQGGTEAFF
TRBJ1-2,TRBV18,CASSPPTAANYGYTF
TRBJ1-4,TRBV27,CASSLSTAEKLFF
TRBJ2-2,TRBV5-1,CASSLVSLAARTGELFF
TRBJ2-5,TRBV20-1,CSALVSGGASETQYF
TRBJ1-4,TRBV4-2,CASTQQGSNEKLFF
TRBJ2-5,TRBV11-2,CASSLGTLRETQYF
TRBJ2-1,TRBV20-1,CSAREAGRGYNEQFF
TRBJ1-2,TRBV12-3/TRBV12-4,CASSLGGVRGYTF
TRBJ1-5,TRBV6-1,CASSEFTGTGWNQPQHF
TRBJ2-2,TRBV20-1,CSASNAGAVIGELFF
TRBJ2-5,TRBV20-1,CSARALGASGRTQETQYF
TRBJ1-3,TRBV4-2,CASSREGPSGGTTIYF
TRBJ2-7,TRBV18,CASSPPTSVPGEQYF
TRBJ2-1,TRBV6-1,CASSGITGGRSYNEQFF
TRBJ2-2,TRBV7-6,CASSKRLNTGELFF
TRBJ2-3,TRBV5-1,CASSPGTLTDTQYF
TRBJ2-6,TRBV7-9,CASSPAGANVLTF
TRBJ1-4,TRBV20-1,CSAIRTERGEKLFF
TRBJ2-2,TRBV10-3,CAISESNVLTGELFF
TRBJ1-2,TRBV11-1,CASSPGRDRGINERGYTF
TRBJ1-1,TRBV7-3,CASRSSGGTEAFF
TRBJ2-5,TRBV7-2,CASSLDGAQETQYF